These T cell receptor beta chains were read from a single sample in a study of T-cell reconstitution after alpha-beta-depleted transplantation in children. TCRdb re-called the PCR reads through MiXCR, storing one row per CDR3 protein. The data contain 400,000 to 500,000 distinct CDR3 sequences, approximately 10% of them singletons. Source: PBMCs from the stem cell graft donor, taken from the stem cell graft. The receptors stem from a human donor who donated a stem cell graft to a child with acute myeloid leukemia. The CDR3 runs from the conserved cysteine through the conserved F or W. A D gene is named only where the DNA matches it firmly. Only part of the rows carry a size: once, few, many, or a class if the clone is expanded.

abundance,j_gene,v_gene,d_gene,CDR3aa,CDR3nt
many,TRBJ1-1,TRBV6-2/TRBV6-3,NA,CASRGLDTEAFF,TGTGCCAGCAGGGGGCTAGACACTGAAGCTTTCTTT
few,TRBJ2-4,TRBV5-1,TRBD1,CASSLGQGEAKNIQYF,TGCGCCAGCAGCTTGGGACAGGGGGAGGCCAAAAACATTCAGTACTTC
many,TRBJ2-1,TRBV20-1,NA,CSASIAATGSYNEQFF,TGCAGTGCTAGTATAGCAGCAACGGGCTCCTACAATGAGCAGTTCTTC
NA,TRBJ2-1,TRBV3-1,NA,CASSQDGLVQFF,TGTGCCAGCAGCCAAGACGGGCTGGTGCAGTTCTTC
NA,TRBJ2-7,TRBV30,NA,CAWGGKGEQYF,TGTGCCTGGGGAGGGAAGGGCGAGCAGTACTTC
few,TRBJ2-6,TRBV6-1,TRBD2,CASGRGSSFSGANVLTF,TGTGCCAGCGGGAGGGGTTCGAGTTTCTCTGGGGCCAACGTCCTGACTTTC
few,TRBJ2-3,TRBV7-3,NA,CASSLLTGPGTDTQYF,TGTGCCAGCAGCTTACTTACAGGGCCGGGCACAGATACGCAGTATTTT
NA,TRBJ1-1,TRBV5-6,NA,CASSTTAVNTEAFF,TGTGCCAGCAGCACGACAGCCGTGAACACTGAAGCTTTCTTT
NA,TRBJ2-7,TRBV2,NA,CASSESGLEQYF,TGTGCCAGCAGTGAATCTGGGCTCGAGCAGTACTTC
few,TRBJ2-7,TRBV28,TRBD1,CATHPGTVIYEQYF,TGTGCCACCCATCCCGGGACAGTAATCTACGAGCAGTACTTC
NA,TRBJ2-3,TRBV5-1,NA,CASSLELIGTDTQYF,TGCGCCAGCAGCTTGGAACTAATAGGCACAGATACGCAGTATTTT